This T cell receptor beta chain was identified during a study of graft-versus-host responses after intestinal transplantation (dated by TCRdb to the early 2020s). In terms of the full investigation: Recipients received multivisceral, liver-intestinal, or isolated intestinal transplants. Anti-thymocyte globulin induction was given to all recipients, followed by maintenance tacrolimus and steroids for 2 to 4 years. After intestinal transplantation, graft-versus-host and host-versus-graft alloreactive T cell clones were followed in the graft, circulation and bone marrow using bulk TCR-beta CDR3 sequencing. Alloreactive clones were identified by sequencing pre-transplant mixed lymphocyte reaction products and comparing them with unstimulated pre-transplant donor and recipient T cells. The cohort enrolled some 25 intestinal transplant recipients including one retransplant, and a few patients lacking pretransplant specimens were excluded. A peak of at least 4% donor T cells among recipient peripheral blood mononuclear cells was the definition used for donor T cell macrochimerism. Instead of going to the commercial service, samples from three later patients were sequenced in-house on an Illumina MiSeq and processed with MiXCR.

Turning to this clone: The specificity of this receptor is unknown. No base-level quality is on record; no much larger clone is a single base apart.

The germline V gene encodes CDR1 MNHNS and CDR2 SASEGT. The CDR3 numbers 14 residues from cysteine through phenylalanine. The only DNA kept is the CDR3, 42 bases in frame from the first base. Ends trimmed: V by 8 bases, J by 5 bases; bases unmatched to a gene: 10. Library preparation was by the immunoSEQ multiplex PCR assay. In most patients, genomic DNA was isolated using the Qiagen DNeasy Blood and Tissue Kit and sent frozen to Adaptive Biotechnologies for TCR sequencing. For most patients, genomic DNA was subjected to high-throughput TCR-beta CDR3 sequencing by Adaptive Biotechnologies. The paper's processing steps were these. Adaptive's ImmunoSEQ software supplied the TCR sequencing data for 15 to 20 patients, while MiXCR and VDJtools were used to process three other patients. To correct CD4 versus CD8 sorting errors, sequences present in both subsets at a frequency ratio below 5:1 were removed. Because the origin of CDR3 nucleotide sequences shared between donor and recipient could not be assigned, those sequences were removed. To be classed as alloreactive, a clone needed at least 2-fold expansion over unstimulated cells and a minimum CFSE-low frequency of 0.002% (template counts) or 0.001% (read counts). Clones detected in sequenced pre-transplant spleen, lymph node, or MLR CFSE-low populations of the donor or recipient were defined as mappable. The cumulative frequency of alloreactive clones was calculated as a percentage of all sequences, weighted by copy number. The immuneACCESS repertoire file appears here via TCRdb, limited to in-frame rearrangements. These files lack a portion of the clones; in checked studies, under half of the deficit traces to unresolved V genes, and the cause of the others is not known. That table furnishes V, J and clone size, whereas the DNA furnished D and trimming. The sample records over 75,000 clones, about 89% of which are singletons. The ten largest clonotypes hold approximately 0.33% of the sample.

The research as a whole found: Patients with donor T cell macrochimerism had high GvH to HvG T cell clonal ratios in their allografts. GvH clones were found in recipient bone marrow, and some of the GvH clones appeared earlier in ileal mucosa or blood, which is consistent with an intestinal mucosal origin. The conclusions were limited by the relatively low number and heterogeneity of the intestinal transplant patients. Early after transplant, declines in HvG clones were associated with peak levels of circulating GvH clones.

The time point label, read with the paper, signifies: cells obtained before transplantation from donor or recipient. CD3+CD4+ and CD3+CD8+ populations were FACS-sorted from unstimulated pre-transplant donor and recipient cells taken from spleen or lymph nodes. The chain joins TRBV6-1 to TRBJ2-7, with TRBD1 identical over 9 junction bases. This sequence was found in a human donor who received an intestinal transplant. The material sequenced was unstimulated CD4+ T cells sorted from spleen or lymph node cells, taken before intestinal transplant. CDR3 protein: CASQMTGGSHEQYF. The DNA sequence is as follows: TGTGCCAGCCAGATGACAGGGGGAAGTCACGAGCAGTACTTC.